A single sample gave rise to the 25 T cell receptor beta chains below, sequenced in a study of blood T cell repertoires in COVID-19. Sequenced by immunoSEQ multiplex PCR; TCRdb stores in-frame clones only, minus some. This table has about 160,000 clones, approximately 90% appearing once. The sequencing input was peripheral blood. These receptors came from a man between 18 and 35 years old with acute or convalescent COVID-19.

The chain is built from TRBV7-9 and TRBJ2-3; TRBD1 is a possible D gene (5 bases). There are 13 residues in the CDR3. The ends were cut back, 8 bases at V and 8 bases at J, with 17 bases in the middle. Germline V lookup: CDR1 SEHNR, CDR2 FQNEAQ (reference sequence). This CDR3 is CASDDLGLGTQYF. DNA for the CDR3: TGTGCCAGCGACGATTTGGGGCTAGGTACGCAGTATTTT.

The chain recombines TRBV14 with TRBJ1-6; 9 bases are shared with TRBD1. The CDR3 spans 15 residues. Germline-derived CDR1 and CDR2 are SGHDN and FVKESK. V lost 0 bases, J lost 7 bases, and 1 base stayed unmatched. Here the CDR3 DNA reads TGTGCCAGCAGCCAAGAGACAGGGGGGAATTCACCCCTCCACTTT. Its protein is CASSQETGGNSPLHF. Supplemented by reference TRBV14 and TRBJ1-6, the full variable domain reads EAGVTQFPSHSVIEKGQTVTLRCDPISGHDNLYWYRRVMGKEIKFLLHFVKESKQDESGMPNNRFLAERTGGTYSTLKVQPAELEDSGVYFCASSQETGGNSPLHFGNGTRLTVT.

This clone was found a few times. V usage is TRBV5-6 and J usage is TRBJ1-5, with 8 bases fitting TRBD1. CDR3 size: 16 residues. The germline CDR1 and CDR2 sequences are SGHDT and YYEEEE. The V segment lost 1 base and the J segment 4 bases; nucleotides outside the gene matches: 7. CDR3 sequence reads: CASSLKTGVGNQPQHF. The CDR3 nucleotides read TGTGCCAGCAGCTTGAAGACAGGGGTTGGGAATCAGCCCCAGCATTTT.

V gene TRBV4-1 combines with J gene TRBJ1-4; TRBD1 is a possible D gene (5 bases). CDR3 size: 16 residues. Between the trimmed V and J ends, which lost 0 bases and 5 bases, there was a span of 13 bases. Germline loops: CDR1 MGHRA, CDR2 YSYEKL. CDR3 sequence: CASSQDRAGGNEKLFF. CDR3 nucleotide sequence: TGCGCCAGCAGCCAAGATCGGGCGGGGGGAAATGAAAAACTGTTTTTT.

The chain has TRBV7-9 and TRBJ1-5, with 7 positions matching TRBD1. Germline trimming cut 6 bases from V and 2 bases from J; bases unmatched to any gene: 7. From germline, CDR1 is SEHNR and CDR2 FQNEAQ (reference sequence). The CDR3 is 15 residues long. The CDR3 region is CASSQGGAGNQPQHF. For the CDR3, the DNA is TGTGCCAGCAGTCAAGGGGGCGCGGGCAATCAGCCCCAGCATTTT. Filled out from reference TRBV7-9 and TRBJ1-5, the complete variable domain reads DTGVSQNPRHKITKRGQNVTFRCDPISEHNRLYWYRQTLGQGPEFLTYFQNEAQLEKSRLLSDRFSAERPKGSFSTLEIQRTEQGDSAMYLCASSQGGAGNQPQHFGDGTRLSIL.

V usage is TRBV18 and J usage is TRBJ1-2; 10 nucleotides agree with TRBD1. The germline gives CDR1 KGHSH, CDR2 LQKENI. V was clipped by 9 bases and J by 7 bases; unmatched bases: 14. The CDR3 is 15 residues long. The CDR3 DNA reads TGTGCCAGTCTTTCAATCCCCGGGACAGGGGTTGGCTACACCTTC. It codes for CASLSIPGTGVGYTF.

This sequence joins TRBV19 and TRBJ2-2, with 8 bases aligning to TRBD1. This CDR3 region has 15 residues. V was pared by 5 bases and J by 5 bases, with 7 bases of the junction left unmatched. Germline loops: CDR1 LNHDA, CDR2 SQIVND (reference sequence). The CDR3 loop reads CASSRSDRVTGELFF. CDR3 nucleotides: TGTGCCAGTAGTCGTTCGGACAGGGTGACCGGGGAGCTGTTTTTT.

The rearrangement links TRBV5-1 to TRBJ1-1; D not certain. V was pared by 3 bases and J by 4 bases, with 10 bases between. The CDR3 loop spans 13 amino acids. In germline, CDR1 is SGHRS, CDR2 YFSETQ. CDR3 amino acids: CASSSTVSTEAFF. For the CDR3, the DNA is TGCGCCAGCAGCTCCACAGTATCCACTGAAGCTTTCTTT.

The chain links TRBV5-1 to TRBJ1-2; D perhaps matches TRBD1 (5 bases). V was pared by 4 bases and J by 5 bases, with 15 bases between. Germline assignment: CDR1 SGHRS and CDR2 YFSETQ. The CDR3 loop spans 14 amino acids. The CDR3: CASSGGTGNYGYTF. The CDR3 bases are TGCGCCAGCAGCGGGGGGACCGGCAATTATGGCTACACCTTC.

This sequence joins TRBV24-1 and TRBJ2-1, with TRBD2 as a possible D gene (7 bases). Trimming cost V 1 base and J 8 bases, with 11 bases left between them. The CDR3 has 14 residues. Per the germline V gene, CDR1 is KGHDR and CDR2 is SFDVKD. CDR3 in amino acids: CATSDFTGGDEQFF. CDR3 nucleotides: TGTGCCACCAGTGATTTTACGGGGGGCGATGAGCAGTTCTTC.

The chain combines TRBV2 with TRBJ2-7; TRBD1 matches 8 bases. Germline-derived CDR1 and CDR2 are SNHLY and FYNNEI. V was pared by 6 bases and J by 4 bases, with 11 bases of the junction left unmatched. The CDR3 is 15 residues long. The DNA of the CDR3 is TGTGCCAGCAGCACTGACAGGGGTCCACTTTACGAGCAGTACTTC. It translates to CASSTDRGPLYEQYF.

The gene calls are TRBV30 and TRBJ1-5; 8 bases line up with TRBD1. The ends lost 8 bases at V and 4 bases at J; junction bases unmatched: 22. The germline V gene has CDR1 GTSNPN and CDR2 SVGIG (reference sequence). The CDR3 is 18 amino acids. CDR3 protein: CARHFRDRTSPRNQPQHF. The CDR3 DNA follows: TGTGCCCGGCATTTCCGGGACAGGACTTCTCCGAGGAATCAGCCCCAGCATTTT.

The CDR3 spells CASSLDRAGQPQHF. CDR3 nucleotide sequence: TGTGCCAGCAGCCTTGACAGGGCCGGTCAGCCCCAGCATTTT. The chain couples TRBV12-1 to TRBJ1-5; TRBD1 is the table's D call and was not checked against the DNA. TRBV12-1 is recorded as a pseudogene. The CDR3 extends over 14 amino acids.

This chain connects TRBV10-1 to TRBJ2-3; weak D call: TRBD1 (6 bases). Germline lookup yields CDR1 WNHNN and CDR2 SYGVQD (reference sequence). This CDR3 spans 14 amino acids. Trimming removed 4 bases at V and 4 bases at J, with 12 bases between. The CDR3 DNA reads TGCGCCAGCAGTGGAGGGGGAGCGTCAGATACGCAGTATTTT. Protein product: CASSGGGASDTQYF.

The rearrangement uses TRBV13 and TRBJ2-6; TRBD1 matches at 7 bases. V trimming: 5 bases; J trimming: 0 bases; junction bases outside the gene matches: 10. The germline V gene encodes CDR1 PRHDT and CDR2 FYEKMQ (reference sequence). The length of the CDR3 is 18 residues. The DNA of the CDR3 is TGTGCCAGCAGCAAACAGACAGGGTTCTTCTCTGGGGCCAACGTCCTGACTTTC. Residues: CASSKQTGFFSGANVLTF.

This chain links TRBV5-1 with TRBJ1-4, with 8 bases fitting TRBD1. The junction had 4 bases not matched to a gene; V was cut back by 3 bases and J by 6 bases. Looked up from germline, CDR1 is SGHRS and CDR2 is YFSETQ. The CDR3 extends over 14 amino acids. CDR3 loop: CASSWDRSDEKLFF. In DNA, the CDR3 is TGCGCCAGCAGCTGGGACAGGAGTGATGAAAAACTGTTTTTT.

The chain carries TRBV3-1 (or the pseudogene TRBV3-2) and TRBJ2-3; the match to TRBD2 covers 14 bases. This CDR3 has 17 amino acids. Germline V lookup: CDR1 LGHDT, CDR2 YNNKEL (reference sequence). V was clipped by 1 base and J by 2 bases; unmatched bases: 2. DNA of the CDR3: TGTGCCAGCAGCCAAGTGGGACTAGCGGGGGTCACAGATACGCAGTATTTT. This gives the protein CASSQVGLAGVTDTQYF.

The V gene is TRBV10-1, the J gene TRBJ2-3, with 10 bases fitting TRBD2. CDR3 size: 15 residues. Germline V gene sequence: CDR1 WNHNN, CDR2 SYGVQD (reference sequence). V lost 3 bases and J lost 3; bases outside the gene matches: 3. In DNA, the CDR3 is TGCGCCAGCAGTGACCGAGCGGGAGGGACAGATACGCAGTATTTT. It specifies CASSDRAGGTDTQYF.

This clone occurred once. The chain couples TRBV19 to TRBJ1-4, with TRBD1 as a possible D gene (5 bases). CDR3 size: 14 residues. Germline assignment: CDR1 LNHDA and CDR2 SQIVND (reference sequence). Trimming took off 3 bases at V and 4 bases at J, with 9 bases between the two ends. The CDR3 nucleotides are TGTGCCAGTAGTATCAGCAGGGTTAATGAAAAACTGTTTTTT. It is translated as CASSISRVNEKLFF.

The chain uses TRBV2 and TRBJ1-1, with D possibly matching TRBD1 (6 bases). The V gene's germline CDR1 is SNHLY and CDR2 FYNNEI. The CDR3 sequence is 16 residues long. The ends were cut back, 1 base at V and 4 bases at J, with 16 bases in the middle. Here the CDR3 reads CASSEGLNRVRTEAFF. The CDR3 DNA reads TGTGCCAGCAGTGAAGGGTTAAACAGGGTCCGCACTGAAGCTTTCTTT.

The CDR3 region is CASTRSTGQLNTEAFF. CDR3 DNA sequence: TGTGCCAGCACCCGGTCGACCGGACAATTGAACACTGAAGCTTTCTTT. The chain links TRBV9 to TRBJ1-1, with a weak D call TRBD1 (5 bases). Germline V gene sequence: CDR1 SGDLS, CDR2 YYNGEE. V was pared by 6 bases and J by 0 bases, with 18 bases between. The CDR3 extends over 16 amino acids. The complete variable domain, with remaining parts taken from reference TRBV9 and TRBJ1-1, reads DSGVTQTPKHLITATGQRVTLRCSPRSGDLSVYWYQQSLDQGLQFLIQYYNGEERAKGNILERFSAQQFPDLHSELNLSSLELGDSALYFCASTRSTGQLNTEAFFGQGTRLTVV.

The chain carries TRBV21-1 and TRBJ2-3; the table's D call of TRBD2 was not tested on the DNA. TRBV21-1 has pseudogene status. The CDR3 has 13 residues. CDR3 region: CASSTTRTDTQYF. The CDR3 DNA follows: TGTGCCAGCAGCACGACTCGAACAGATACGCAGTATTTT.

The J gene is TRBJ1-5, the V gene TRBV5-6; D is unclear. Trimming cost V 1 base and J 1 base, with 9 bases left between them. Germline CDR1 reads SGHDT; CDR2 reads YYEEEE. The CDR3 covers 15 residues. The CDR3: CASSLSAGSNQPQHF. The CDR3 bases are TGTGCCAGCAGCTTGTCAGCGGGAAGCAATCAGCCCCAGCATTTT.

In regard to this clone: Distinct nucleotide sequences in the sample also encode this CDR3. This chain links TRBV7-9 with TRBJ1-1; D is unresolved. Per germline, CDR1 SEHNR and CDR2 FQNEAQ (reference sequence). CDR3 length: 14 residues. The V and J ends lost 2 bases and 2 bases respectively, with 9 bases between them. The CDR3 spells CASSLSVANTEAFF. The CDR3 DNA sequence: TGTGCCAGCAGCTTAAGTGTAGCCAACACTGAAGCTTTCTTT.

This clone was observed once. The CDR3: CASSYSGLKGEQYF. CDR3 DNA: TGTGCCAGCAGTTACTCGGGACTCAAGGGCGAGCAGTACTTC. The V call is TRBV6-5, the J call TRBJ2-7; D possibly corresponds to TRBD2 (6 bases). The V gene's germline CDR1 is MNHEY and CDR2 SVGAGI. The V and J ends lost 0 bases and 6 bases respectively, with 12 bases between them. The CDR3 has 14 residues.